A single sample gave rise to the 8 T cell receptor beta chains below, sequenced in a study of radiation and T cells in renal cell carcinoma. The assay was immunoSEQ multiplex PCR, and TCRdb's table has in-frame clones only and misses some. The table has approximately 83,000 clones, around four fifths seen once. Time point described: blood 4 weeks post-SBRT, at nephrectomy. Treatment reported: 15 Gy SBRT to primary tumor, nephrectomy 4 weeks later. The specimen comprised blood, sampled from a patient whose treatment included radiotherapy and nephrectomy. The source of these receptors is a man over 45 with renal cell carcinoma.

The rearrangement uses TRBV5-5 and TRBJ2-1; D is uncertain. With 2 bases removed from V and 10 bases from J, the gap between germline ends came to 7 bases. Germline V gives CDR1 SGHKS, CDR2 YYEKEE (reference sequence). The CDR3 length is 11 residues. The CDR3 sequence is CASSFIREQFF. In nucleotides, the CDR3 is TGTGCCAGCAGCTTTATACGGGAGCAGTTCTTC.

CDR3 bases: TGTGCCTGGAGTCACTCTGGGGCCAACGTCCTGACTTTC. It is translated as CAWSHSGANVLTF. The J gene is TRBJ2-6, the V gene TRBV30; D is uncertain. The V end lost 2 bases, the J end lost 0 bases, and 2 bases lay between the germline ends. There are 13 residues in the CDR3. The germline V gene encodes CDR1 GTSNPN and CDR2 SVGIG (reference sequence).

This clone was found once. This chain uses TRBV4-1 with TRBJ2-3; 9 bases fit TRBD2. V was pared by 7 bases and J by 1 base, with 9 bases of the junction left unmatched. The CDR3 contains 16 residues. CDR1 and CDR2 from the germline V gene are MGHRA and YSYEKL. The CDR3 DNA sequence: TGCGCCAGCACAACTTACTTAGCGGGGGGCACAGATACGCAGTATTTT. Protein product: CASTTYLAGGTDTQYF.

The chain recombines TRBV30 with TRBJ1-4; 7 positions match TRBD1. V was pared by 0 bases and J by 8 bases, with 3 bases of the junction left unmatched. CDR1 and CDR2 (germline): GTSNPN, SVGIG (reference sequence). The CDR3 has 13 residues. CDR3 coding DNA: TGTGCCTGGAGTGTACAGGGGTTCGAAAAACTGTTTTTT. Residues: CAWSVQGFEKLFF. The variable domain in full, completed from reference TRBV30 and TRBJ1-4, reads SQTIHQWPATLVQPVGSPLSLECTVEGTSNPNLYWYRQAAGRGLQLLFYSVGIGQISSEVPQNLSASRPQDRQFILSSKKLLLSDSGFYLCAWSVQGFEKLFFGSGTQLSVL.

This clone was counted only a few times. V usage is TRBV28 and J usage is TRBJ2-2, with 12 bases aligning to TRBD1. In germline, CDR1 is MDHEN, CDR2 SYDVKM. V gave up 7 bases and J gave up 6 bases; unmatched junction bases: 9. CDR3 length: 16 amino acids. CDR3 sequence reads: CASTDGRDRGPGELFF. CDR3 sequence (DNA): TGTGCCAGCACCGATGGGAGGGACAGGGGGCCCGGGGAGCTGTTTTTT.

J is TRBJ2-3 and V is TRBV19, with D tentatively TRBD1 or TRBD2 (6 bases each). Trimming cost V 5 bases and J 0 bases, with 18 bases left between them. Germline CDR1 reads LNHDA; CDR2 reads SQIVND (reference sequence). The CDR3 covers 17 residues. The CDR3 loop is CASSSPRGVRSTDTQYF. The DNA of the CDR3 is TGTGCCAGTAGTTCCCCGAGGGGGGTTCGGAGCACAGATACGCAGTATTTT.

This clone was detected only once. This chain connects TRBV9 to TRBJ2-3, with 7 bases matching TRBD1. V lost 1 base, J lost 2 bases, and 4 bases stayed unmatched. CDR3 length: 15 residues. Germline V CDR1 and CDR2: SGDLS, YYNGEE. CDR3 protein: CASSVMGQLTDTQYF. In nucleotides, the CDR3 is TGTGCCAGCAGCGTAATGGGACAGCTCACAGATACGCAGTATTTT.

CDR3: CSVVRDRINPNTEAFF. The CDR3 DNA follows: TGCAGCGTTGTAAGGGACAGGATTAATCCGAACACTGAAGCTTTCTTT. The V call is TRBV29-1, the J call TRBJ1-1, with 8 nucleotides matching TRBD1. The germline V gene encodes CDR1 SQVTM and CDR2 ANQGSEA. With V trimmed by 4 bases and J by 1 base, 11 bases remained unmatched. This CDR3 spans 16 amino acids. Drawing the rest from reference TRBV29-1 and TRBJ1-1, the complete variable domain is SAVISQKPSRDICQRGTSLTIQCQVDSQVTMMFWYRQQPGQSLTLIATANQGSEATYESGFVIDKFPISRPNLTFSTLTVSNMSPEDSSIYLCSVVRDRINPNTEAFFGQGTRLTVV.